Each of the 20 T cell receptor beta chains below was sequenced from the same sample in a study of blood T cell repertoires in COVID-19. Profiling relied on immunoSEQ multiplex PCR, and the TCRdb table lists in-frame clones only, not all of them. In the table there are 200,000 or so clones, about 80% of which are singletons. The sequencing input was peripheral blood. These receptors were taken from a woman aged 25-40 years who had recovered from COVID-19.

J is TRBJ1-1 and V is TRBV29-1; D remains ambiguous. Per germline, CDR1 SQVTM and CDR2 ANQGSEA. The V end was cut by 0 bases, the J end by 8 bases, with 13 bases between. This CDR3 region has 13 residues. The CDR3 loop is CSVEDGRAGEAFF. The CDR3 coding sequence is TGCAGCGTTGAAGATGGGCGGGCAGGCGAAGCTTTCTTT. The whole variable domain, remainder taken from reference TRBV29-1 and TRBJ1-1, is SAVISQKPSRDICQRGTSLTIQCQVDSQVTMMFWYRQQPGQSLTLIATANQGSEATYESGFVIDKFPISRPNLTFSTLTVSNMSPEDSSIYLCSVEDGRAGEAFFGQGTRLTVV.

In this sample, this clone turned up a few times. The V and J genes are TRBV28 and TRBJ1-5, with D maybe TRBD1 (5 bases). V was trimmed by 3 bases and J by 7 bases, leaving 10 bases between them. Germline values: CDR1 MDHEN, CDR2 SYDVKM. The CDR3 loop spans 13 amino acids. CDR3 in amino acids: CASSLVAGQPQHF. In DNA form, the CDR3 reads TGTGCCAGCAGTTTGGTGGCAGGGCAGCCCCAGCATTTT.

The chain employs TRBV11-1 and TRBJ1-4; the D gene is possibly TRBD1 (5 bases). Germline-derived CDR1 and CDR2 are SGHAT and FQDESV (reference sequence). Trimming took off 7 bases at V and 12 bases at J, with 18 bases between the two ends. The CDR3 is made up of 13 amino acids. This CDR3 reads CASKGPLSSELFF. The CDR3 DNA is TGTGCCAGCAAGGGGCCCCTCTCCTCCGAACTGTTTTTT.

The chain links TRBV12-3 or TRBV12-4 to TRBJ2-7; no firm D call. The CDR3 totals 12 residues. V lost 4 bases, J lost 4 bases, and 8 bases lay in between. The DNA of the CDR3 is TGTGCCAGCAGTTCCTTCGGTTACGAGCAGTACTTC. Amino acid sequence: CASSSFGYEQYF.

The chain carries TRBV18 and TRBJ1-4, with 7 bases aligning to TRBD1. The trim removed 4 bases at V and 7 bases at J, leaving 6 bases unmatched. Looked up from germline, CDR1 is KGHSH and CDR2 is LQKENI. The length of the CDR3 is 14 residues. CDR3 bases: TGTGCCAGCTCACGCGGGCGACAGGGTGAAAAACTGTTTTTT. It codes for CASSRGRQGEKLFF.

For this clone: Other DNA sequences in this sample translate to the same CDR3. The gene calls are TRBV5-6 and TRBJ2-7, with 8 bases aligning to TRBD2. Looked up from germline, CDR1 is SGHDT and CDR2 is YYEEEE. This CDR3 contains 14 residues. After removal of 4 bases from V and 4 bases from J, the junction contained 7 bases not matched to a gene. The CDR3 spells CASSPGLGTYEQYF. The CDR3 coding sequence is TGTGCCAGCAGCCCGGGACTAGGTACTTACGAGCAGTACTTC.

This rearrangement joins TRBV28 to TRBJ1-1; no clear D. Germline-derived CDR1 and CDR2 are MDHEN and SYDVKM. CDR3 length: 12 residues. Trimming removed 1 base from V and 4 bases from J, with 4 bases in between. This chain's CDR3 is CASSLSSTEAFF. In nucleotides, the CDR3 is TGTGCCAGCAGTTTATCGAGCACTGAAGCTTTCTTT.

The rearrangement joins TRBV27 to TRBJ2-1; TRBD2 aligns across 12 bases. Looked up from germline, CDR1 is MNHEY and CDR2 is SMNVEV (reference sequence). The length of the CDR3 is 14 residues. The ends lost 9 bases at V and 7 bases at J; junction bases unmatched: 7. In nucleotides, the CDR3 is TGTGCCAGTAAGACTAGCGGGAGTATGAATGAGCAGTTCTTC. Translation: CASKTSGSMNEQFF.

CDR3 loop: CASSTGSAPSYEQYF. The DNA of the CDR3 is TGTGCCAGCTCAACAGGGTCCGCACCTTCCTACGAGCAGTACTTC. This chain joins TRBV18 and TRBJ2-7; a possible D gene is TRBD1 (6 bases). The V and J ends lost 5 bases and 1 base respectively, with 15 bases between them. The CDR3 length is 15 residues. Per germline, CDR1 KGHSH and CDR2 LQKENI. Variable domain in full (rest from reference TRBV18 and TRBJ2-7): NAGVMQNPRHLVRRRGQEARLRCSPMKGHSHVYWYRQLPEEGLKFMVYLQKENIIDESGMPKERFSAEFPKEGPSILRIQQVVRGDSAAYFCASSTGSAPSYEQYFGPGTRLTVT.

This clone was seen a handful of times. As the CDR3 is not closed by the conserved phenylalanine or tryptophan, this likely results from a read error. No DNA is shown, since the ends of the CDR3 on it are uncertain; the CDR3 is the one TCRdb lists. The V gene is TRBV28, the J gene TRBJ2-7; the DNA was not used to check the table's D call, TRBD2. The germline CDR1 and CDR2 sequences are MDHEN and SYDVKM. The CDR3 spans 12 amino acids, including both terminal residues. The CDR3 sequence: CASSFGTSASIY.

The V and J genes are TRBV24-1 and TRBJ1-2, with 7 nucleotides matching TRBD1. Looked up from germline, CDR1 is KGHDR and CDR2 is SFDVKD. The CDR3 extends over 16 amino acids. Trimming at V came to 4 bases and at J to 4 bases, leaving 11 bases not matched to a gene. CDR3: CATSDARQGKSYGYTF. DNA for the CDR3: TGTGCCACCAGTGACGCACGACAGGGAAAGAGCTATGGCTACACCTTC.

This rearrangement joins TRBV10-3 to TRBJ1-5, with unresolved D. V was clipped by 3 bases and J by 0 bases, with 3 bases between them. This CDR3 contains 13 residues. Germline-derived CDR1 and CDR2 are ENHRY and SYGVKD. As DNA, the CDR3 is TGTGCCATCAGTGATTATAGCAATCAGCCCCAGCATTTT. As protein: CAISDYSNQPQHF.

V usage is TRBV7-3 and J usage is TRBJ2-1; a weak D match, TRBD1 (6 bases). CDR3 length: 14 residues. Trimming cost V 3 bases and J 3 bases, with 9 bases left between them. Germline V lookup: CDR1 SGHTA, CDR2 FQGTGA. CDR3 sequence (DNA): TGTGCCAGCAGCTTGAAAGGGGGCTACAATGAGCAGTTCTTC. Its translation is CASSLKGGYNEQFF.

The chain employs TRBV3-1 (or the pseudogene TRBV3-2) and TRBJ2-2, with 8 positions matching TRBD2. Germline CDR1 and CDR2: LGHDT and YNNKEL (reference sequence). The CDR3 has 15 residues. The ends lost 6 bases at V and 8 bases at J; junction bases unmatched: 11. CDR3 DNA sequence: TGTGCCAGCAGACCGAGCGGGAGCCACCGGGGGGAGCTGTTTTTT. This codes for CASRPSGSHRGELFF.

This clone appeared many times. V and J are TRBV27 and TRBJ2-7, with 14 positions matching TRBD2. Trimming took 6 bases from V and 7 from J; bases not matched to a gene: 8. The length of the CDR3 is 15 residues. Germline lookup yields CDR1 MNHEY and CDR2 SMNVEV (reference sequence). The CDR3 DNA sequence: TGTGCCAGCAGGGGACTAGCGGGAGCTCACGGAGAGCAGTACTTC. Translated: CASRGLAGAHGEQYF.

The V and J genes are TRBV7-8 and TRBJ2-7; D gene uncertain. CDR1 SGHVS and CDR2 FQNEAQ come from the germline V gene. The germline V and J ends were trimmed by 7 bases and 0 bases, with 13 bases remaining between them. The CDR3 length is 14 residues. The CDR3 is CASIPTVSSYEQYF. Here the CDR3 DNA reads TGTGCCAGCATCCCTACAGTGAGCTCCTACGAGCAGTACTTC.

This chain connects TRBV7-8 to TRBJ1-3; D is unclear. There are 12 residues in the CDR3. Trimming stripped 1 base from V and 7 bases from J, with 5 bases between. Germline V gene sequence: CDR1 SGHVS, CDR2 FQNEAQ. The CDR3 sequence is CASSLVENTIYF. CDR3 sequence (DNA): TGTGCCAGCAGCTTAGTGGAGAACACCATATATTTT.

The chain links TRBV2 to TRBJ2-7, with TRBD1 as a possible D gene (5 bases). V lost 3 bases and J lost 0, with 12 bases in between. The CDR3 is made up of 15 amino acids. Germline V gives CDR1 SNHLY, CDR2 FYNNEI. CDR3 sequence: CASSDWGNTSYEQYF. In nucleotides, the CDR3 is TGTGCCAGCAGTGATTGGGGCAACACCTCCTACGAGCAGTACTTC.

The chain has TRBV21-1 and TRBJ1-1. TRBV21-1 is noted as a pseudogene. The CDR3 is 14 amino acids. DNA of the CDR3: TGTGCCCATTGGGGAGGGCTAATGAACACTGAAGCTTTCTTT. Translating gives CAHWGGLMNTEAFF.

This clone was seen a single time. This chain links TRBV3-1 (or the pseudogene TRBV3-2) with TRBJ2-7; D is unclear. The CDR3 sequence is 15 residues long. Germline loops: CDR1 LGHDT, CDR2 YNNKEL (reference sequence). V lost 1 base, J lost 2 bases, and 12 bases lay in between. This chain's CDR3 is CASSQVSSIAYEQYF. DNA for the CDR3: TGTGCCAGCAGCCAAGTTAGCAGTATCGCCTACGAGCAGTACTTC.